This passage covers 32 T cell receptor beta chains from one sample sequenced in a study of neurological immune-mediated disorders. Each CDR3 protein is one row after TCRdb ran MiXCR on the 5' RACE reads. The table includes about 62,000 distinct CDR3 sequences, 3% to 4% detected once. Input material: PBMCs. All receptors come from a woman aged 45 to 65 with multiple sclerosis.

In this sample, this clonotype turned up many times. The V call is TRBV10-3, the J call TRBJ2-1, with TRBD2 matching 13 bases. The junction had 7 bases not matched to a gene; V was cut back by 2 bases and J by 9 bases. This CDR3 is 16 amino acids long. Germline CDR1 is ENHRY and CDR2 is SYGVKD. The CDR3 nucleotides are TGTGCCATCAGTGAGGGGAGACTAGCGGGAGGCGTTGAGCAGTTCTTC. Encoded protein: CAISEGRLAGGVEQFF.

This clonotype was detected many times. This sequence joins TRBV2 and TRBJ2-5; D is perhaps TRBD2 (5 bases). The CDR3 length is 16 residues. The germline V and J ends were trimmed by 2 bases and 2 bases, with 15 bases remaining between them. The germline CDR1 and CDR2 sequences are SNHLY and FYNNEI. CDR3 bases: TGTGCCAGCAGTGAATATGCCCTCGGGATACAAGAGACCCAGTACTTC. This encodes CASSEYALGIQETQYF.

This clonotype came up many times. J is TRBJ2-5 and V is TRBV12-3 or TRBV12-4; unclear D gene. The CDR3 has 14 amino acids. V was pared by 6 bases and J by 1 base, with 12 bases between. The CDR3 sequence is CASSPGRTQETQYF. CDR3 nucleotides: TGTGCCAGCAGCCCAGGACGGACCCAAGAGACCCAGTACTTC.

This clonotype came up many times. This sequence joins TRBV12-3 or TRBV12-4 and TRBJ1-2, with 8 positions matching TRBD1. The ends lost 4 bases at V and 8 bases at J; junction bases unmatched: 12. The CDR3 consists of 15 residues. CDR3 sequence: CASSWGGQGRNGYTF. CDR3 nucleotide sequence: TGTGCCAGCAGTTGGGGCGGACAGGGAAGAAACGGCTACACCTTC.

This clonotype was detected many times. The chain combines TRBV4-3 with TRBJ1-2; tentatively, D is TRBD1 (6 bases). The CDR3 contains 16 residues. Per germline, CDR1 LGHNA and CDR2 YSLEER. The ends were cut back, 2 bases at V and 4 bases at J, with 17 bases in the middle. CDR3 coding DNA: TGCGCCAGCAGCCAAAGACAGGCGCAGTACTCCTATGGCTACACCTTC. The encoded protein is CASSQRQAQYSYGYTF.

This clonotype was observed at least ten times. V and J are TRBV6-2 or TRBV6-3 and TRBJ2-5, with a tentative D call TRBD1 (6 bases). The CDR3 has 14 amino acids. V lost 4 bases to trimming and J lost 1 base, with 10 bases between them. In germline, CDR1 is MNHEY, CDR2 SVGEGT. The CDR3 loop reads CASSFPDSQETQYF. In DNA, the CDR3 is TGTGCCAGCAGTTTTCCGGACAGCCAAGAGACCCAGTACTTC.

This chain links TRBV7-9 with TRBJ2-7, with 7 positions matching TRBD2. Germline V gene sequence: CDR1 SEHNR, CDR2 FQNEAQ (reference sequence). Trimming at V came to 5 bases and at J to 5 bases, leaving 12 bases not matched to a gene. The CDR3 runs 15 residues. CDR3 residues: CASSPRELGTHEQYF. DNA of the CDR3: TGTGCCAGCAGCCCGCGGGAGCTGGGGACCCACGAGCAGTACTTC.

At least ten counts were recorded for this clonotype. The chain is built from TRBV14 and TRBJ1-3; D gene uncertain. The CDR3 is 11 residues long. The V end lost 0 bases, the J end lost 6 bases, and 0 bases lay between the germline ends. Germline values: CDR1 SGHDN, CDR2 FVKESK. The CDR3: CASSQENTIYF. The CDR3 bases are TGTGCCAGCAGCCAAGAAAACACCATATATTTT.

By sample share, this clonotype is medium-sized (0.01 to 0.1%). The chain has TRBV7-9 and TRBJ2-7, with 9 positions matching TRBD1. This CDR3 spans 12 amino acids. Germline CDR1 and CDR2: SEHNR and FQNEAQ (reference sequence). The junction had 0 bases not matched to a gene; V was cut back by 5 bases and J by 4 bases. The CDR3 spells CASSGTGYEQYF. The CDR3 bases are TGTGCCAGCAGCGGGACAGGGTACGAGCAGTACTTC.

This clonotype was observed many times. The chain is built from TRBV7-2 and TRBJ1-1; D gene unclear. Trimming took 0 bases from V and 0 from J, leaving 8 bases between them. This CDR3 is 15 amino acids long. From germline, CDR1 is SGHTA and CDR2 FQGNSA. CDR3 sequence: CASSLAAIMNTEAFF. The DNA of the CDR3 is TGTGCCAGCAGCTTAGCGGCCATCATGAACACTGAAGCTTTCTTT.

This clonotype was picked up many times. V usage is TRBV4-3 and J usage is TRBJ1-3; D gene uncertain. This CDR3 is built from 16 residues. V was clipped by 1 base and J by 0 bases, with 10 bases between them. CDR1 and CDR2 from the germline V gene are LGHNA and YSLEER. Here the CDR3 DNA reads TGCGCCAGCAGCCAAGGACGGCTCAGCTCTGGAAACACCATATATTTT. Translation gives CASSQGRLSSGNTIYF.

This clonotype was detected many times. The chain has TRBV7-9 and TRBJ2-7; tentatively, D is TRBD1 (5 bases). The V end was cut by 2 bases, the J end by 2 bases, with 10 bases between. The CDR3 extends over 14 amino acids. Germline-derived CDR1 and CDR2 are SEHNR and FQNEAQ (reference sequence). Here the CDR3 DNA reads TGTGCCAGCAGCTTATTGGGGCGGACCTACGAGCAGTACTTC. Amino acid sequence: CASSLLGRTYEQYF.

This clonotype has at least ten counts. The chain couples TRBV24-1 to TRBJ2-2; 9 bases align to TRBD1. Germline CDR1 is KGHDR and CDR2 is SFDVKD. This CDR3 has 16 residues. J was trimmed by 4 bases and V by 4 bases; bases with no gene match: 6. As DNA, the CDR3 is TGTGCCACCAGTGACCCGGACAGGGGTAGCACCGGGGAGCTGTTTTTT. Translated: CATSDPDRGSTGELFF.

This clonotype was recorded at least ten times. This chain links TRBV3-1 with TRBJ1-2, with D perhaps TRBD1 (6 bases). Germline V gene sequence: CDR1 LGHDT, CDR2 YNNKEL (reference sequence). Trimming shortened V by 2 bases and J by 0 bases, and 13 bases separated the two germline ends. CDR3 length: 16 residues. CDR3 sequence reads: CASSQRGGNSNYGYTF. DNA of the CDR3: TGTGCCAGCAGCCAAAGAGGGGGAAACTCTAACTATGGCTACACCTTC.

This clonotype was recorded at least ten times. The gene calls are TRBV20-1 and TRBJ2-1, with 13 bases that match TRBD2. V lost 6 bases to trimming and J lost 4 bases; unmatched junction nucleotides: 6. CDR1 and CDR2 from the germline V gene are DFQATT and SNEGSKA (reference sequence). The CDR3 loop spans 15 amino acids. The CDR3 loop reads CSARGLAGSYNEQFF. The CDR3 DNA follows: TGCAGTGCCAGGGGACTAGCGGGATCTTACAATGAGCAGTTCTTC.

In this sample, this clonotype turned up many times. The rearrangement joins TRBV9 to TRBJ1-2, with D possibly being TRBD1 (6 bases). The germline V gene encodes CDR1 SGDLS and CDR2 YYNGEE. V was clipped by 0 bases and J by 4 bases, with 10 bases between them. This CDR3 has 14 amino acids. The CDR3 loop reads CASSVAEGGYGYTF. The CDR3 DNA reads as TGTGCCAGCAGCGTAGCAGAGGGGGGCTATGGCTACACCTTC.

This clonotype was detected many times. J is TRBJ1-3 and V is TRBV5-1; D is ambiguous. Between the trimmed V and J ends, which lost 0 bases and 0 bases, there was a span of 10 bases. This CDR3 is 16 amino acids long. Germline V gene data show CDR1 as SGHRS and CDR2 as YFSETQ. The CDR3 spells CASSLVPESSGNTIYF. Written as DNA, the CDR3 is TGCGCCAGCAGCTTGGTACCGGAGAGCTCTGGAAACACCATATATTTT.

This clonotype was detected only a few times. The CDR3 loop is CASSYRATGAALEQYF. The CDR3 DNA sequence: TGTGCCAGCAGTTACCGCGCCACAGGGGCCGCGCTCGAGCAGTACTTC. The rearrangement joins TRBV6-2 or TRBV6-3 to TRBJ2-7; 7 nucleotides match TRBD1. Germline CDR1 and CDR2: MNHEY and SVGEGT. This CDR3 has 16 amino acids. Losses at the gene ends were 2 bases for V and 6 bases for J; bases not matched to a gene: 13.

In this sample, this clonotype turned up many times. The chain recombines TRBV4-3 with TRBJ2-2, with 13 bases fitting TRBD2. Germline-derived CDR1 and CDR2 are LGHNA and YSLEER. The V segment lost 4 bases and the J segment 5 bases; nucleotides outside the gene matches: 7. The CDR3 is 17 residues long. For the CDR3, the DNA is TGCGCCAGCAGCCGCGGACTAGCGGGAGATGTGACCGGGGAGCTGTTTTTT. This translates into CASSRGLAGDVTGELFF.

In this sample, this clonotype turned up many times. The rearrangement links TRBV7-3 to TRBJ2-5; 9 bases are a match to TRBD2. The J segment lost 3 bases and the V segment lost 1 base, leaving 3 bases of the junction unmatched. From germline, CDR1 is SGHTA and CDR2 FQGTGA. This CDR3 has 15 residues. CDR3 DNA sequence: TGTGCCAGCAGCTTAAAGGCTAGCGGGGAAGAGACCCAGTACTTC. It codes for CASSLKASGEETQYF.

This clonotype was seen repeatedly, ten times or more. The junction departs from germline at one end; a sequencing error may be responsible. This chain joins TRBV20-1 and TRBJ2-3; a weak D match, TRBD1 (7 bases). The CDR3 is 14 amino acids. The germline CDR1 and CDR2 sequences are DFQATT and SNEGSKA (reference sequence). In DNA form, the CDR3 reads TGCAGTGCCAGAGGGCCAGGGGGGAAAGATACGCAGTATTTT. As protein: CSARGPGGKDTQYF.

There are many counts of this clonotype. V and J are TRBV7-2 and TRBJ1-2; 8 bases fit TRBD1. The junction had 4 bases not matched to a gene; V was cut back by 4 bases and J by 6 bases. The CDR3 is 13 amino acids. CDR1 and CDR2 from the germline V gene are SGHTA and FQGNSA. The CDR3 DNA is TGTGCCAGCAGCTCCCGGGACAGGCATGGCTACACCTTC. Protein product: CASSSRDRHGYTF.

This clonotype was found many times. The chain links TRBV3-1 to TRBJ1-3; D is unresolved. With 1 base removed from V and 0 bases from J, the gap between germline ends came to 4 bases. The CDR3 contains 14 residues. The germline gives CDR1 LGHDT, CDR2 YNNKEL (reference sequence). The CDR3 region has the DNA TGTGCCAGCAGCCAAGCGAGCTCTGGAAACACCATATATTTT. Translated, it gives CASSQASSGNTIYF.

This clonotype was observed at least ten times. J is TRBJ1-1 and V is TRBV5-6; D is possibly TRBD1 (5 bases). CDR1 SGHDT and CDR2 YYEEEE come from the germline V gene. This CDR3 region has 14 residues. V shed 4 bases and J shed 1 base, with 11 bases lying between them. The CDR3 nucleotides read TGTGCCAGCAGCCTCGCGGGGCGGAACACTGAAGCTTTCTTT. This translates into CASSLAGRNTEAFF.

The chain carries TRBV5-1 and TRBJ2-7, with unresolved D. Germline CDR1 SGHRS, CDR2 YFSETQ. The CDR3 runs to 15 residues. V was cut by 0 bases and J by 1 base, with 11 bases left in between. The CDR3 DNA follows: TGCGCCAGCAGCTTGGTAAGCAATCGGTCCTACGAGCAGTACTTC. Protein: CASSLVSNRSYEQYF.

This clonotype was found many times. The chain uses TRBV4-3 and TRBJ1-2; 8 bases are shared with TRBD1. The V gene end was trimmed by 4 bases and the J gene end by 8 bases; junction bases not matched to a gene: 9. Germline V CDR1 and CDR2: LGHNA, YSLEER. The CDR3 length is 14 residues. CDR3 DNA sequence: TGCGCCAGCAGCCCAGAACAGGGGGTTGGCGGCTACACCTTC. It translates to CASSPEQGVGGYTF.

In this sample, this clonotype turned up many times. V is TRBV5-1 and J is TRBJ2-4, with 7 positions matching TRBD2. With 7 bases clipped from V and 3 bases from J, the junction kept 4 bases outside the gene matches. The CDR3 has 13 residues. Germline V gives CDR1 SGHRS, CDR2 YFSETQ. The CDR3 sequence is CASSREVKNIQYF. The CDR3, as DNA: TGCGCCAGCTCTCGGGAGGTCAAAAACATTCAGTACTTC. The full variable domain, in which reference TRBV5-1 and TRBJ2-4 provide the parts outside the CDR3, is KAGVTQTPRYLIKTRGQQVTLSCSPISGHRSVSWYQQTPGQGLQFLFEYFSETQRNKGNFPGRFSGRQFSNSRSEMNVSTLELGDSALYLCASSREVKNIQYFGAGTRLSVL.

This clonotype was detected ten times or more. The junction departs from the called germline gene at one end, perhaps through a read error. This chain connects TRBV5-6 to TRBJ1-6; the D gene is possibly TRBD1 (5 bases). The CDR3 is 15 amino acids. CDR1 is SGHDT and CDR2 is YYEEEE in the germline V gene. This CDR3 is CASSYVGQANSPLNF. CDR3 nucleotide sequence: TGTGCCAGCAGTTACGTGGGGCAGGCCAATTCACCCCTCAACTTT.

Ten or more counts support this clonotype. The CDR3 DNA reads as TGCAGCGTTGCCACAGGGTTGAGCAATGAGCAGTTCTTC. It codes for CSVATGLSNEQFF. The chain uses TRBV29-1 and TRBJ2-1; TRBD1 is a possible D gene (6 bases). CDR3 length equals 13 residues. CDR1 SQVTM and CDR2 ANQGSEA come from the germline V gene. The V end lost 4 bases, the J end lost 6 bases, and 13 bases lay between the germline ends.

This clonotype was detected many times. V usage is TRBV20-1 and J usage is TRBJ1-1, with D uncertain. This CDR3 contains 15 residues. V lost 0 bases to trimming and J lost 5 bases, with 16 bases between them. Germline V lookup: CDR1 DFQATT, CDR2 SNEGSKA (reference sequence). For the CDR3, the DNA is TGCAGTGCTAGAGATGCCTCGTTGGGGAGAACTGAAGCTTTCTTT. This codes for CSARDASLGRTEAFF.

This clonotype has a count of ten or more. This rearrangement joins TRBV6-2 or TRBV6-3 to TRBJ1-1; tentatively, D is TRBD1 (6 bases). This CDR3 is built from 13 residues. CDR1 is MNHEY, CDR2 SVGEGT, per germline. V lost 7 bases and J 6 bases, leaving 15 bases between the germline ends. CDR3 coding DNA: TGTGCCAGCAAACAGGGTCTGTTGGCTGAAGCTTTCTTT. Its translation: CASKQGLLAEAFF.

This clonotype was seen many times. This chain links TRBV20-1 with TRBJ1-5; TRBD1 aligns across 7 bases. The V gene end was trimmed by 5 bases and the J gene end by 2 bases; junction bases not matched to a gene: 12. The CDR3 runs 16 residues. The germline V gene encodes CDR1 DFQATT and CDR2 SNEGSKA (reference sequence). CDR3 amino acids: CSAFPYRGLGNQPQHF. The CDR3 nucleotides are TGCAGTGCTTTCCCCTACAGGGGTTTAGGCAATCAGCCCCAGCATTTT.